The rows below give T cell receptor beta chains drawn from one sample of a study of Ad26.COV2.S vaccination and SARS-CoV-2 variants. Sequenced by immunoSEQ multiplex PCR; TCRdb stores in-frame clones only, minus some. Among about 330,000 clones listed, 90% were seen once. The starting material was peripheral blood, obtained in a trial of Ad26.COV2.S vaccine versus placebo. The source is a person between 18 and 59 years old who received the Ad26.COV2.S COVID-19 vaccine or a placebo. Each CDR3 is given with its conserved first and last residue. A D gene is named only where the DNA matches it firmly. Only some rows state a clone size, as once, few, many or a class for expanded clones.

once	-	TRBV18	TRBJ1-4	13	TGTGCCAGCACGCCATTGCAAAGTGAAAAACTGTTTTTT	CASTPLQSEKLFF
-	-	TRBV4-1	TRBJ1-6	13	TGCGCCAGCAGCCAAGATATGGCGGAGGGCCTCCACTTT	CASSQDMAEGLHF
many	TRBD1	TRBV3-1/TRBV3-2	TRBJ1-2	19	TGTGCCAGCAGCCAAGCCCAATCTAATCCGGGACAGGGAAGTCGGGGCTACACCTTC	CASSQAQSNPGQGSRGYTF
-	-	TRBV7-9	TRBJ2-1	12	TGTGCCAGCAGCTTTGGTACAGGTGAGCAGTTCTTC	CASSFGTGEQFF
-	TRBD1	TRBV18	TRBJ2-7	17	TGTGCCAGCTCACCACCTGAAGGGACAGGAAGATCCTACGAGCAGTACTTC	CASSPPEGTGRSYEQYF
-	TRBD1	TRBV28	TRBJ1-1	13	TGTGCCAGCAGTACAGGGGGCACCACTGAAGCTTTCTTT	CASSTGGTTEAFF
-	-	TRBV13	TRBJ1-1	14	TGTGCCAGCAGCTTAGGAGGGGTGAACACTGAAGCTTTCTTT	CASSLGGVNTEAFF
-	-	TRBV5-4	TRBJ1-2	14	TGTGCCAGCAGCTTGTCGGGGGACAACTATGGCTACACCTTC	CASSLSGDNYGYTF
-	TRBD1	TRBV5-1	TRBJ1-2	15	TGCGCCAGCAGACCGGACAGGAGGTCTAACTATGGCTACACCTTC	CASRPDRRSNYGYTF
-	-	TRBV10-3	TRBJ1-1	11	TGTGCCATCAAGATCGGGACTGAAGCTTTCTTT	CAIKIGTEAFF